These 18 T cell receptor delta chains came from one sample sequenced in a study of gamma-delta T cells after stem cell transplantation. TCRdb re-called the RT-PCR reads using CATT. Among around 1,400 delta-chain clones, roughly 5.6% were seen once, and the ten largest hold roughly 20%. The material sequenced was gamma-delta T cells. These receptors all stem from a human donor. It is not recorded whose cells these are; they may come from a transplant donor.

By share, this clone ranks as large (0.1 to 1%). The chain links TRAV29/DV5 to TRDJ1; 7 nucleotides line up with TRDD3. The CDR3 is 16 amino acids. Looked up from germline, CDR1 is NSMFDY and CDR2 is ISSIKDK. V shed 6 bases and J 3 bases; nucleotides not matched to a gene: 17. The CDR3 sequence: CAVPLYWGKPADKLIF. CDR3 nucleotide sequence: TGTGCAGTTCCCCTGTACTGGGGTAAGCCGGCCGATAAACTCATCTTT.

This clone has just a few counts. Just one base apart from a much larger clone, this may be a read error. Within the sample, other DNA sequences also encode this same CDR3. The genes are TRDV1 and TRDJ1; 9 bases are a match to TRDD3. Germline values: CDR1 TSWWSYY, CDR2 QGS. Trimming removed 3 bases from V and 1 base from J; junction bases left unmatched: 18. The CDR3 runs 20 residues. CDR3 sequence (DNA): TGTGCTCTTGGGGAGCTAGGGTCCTCCAGCGGGGGATACCCCACCGATAAACTCATCTTT. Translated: CALGELGSSSGGYPTDKLIF.

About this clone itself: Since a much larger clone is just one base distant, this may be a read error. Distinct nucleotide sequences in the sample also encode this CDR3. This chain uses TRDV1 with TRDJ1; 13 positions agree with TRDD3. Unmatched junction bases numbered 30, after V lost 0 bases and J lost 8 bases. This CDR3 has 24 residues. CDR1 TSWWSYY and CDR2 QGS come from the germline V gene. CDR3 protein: CALGELLKSTLLTGGYALYDKLIF. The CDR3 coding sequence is TGTGCTCTTGGGGAACTACTTAAATCTACGCTCCTTACTGGGGGATACGCATTATACGACAAACTCATCTTT.

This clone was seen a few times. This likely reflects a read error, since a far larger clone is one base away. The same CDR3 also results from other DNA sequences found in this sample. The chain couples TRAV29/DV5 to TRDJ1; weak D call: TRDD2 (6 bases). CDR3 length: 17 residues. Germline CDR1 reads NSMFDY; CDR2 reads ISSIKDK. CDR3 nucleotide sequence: TGTTCAGCAAGCGCAGTCCTACCGTCCTTGGGGACCGATAAACTCATCTTT. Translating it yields CSASAVLPSLGTDKLIF.

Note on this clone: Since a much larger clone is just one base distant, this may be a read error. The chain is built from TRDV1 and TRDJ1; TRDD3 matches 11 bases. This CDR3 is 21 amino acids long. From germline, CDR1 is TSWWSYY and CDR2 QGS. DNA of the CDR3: TGTGCTCTTGGGGTCGCCGCCTTCCTACGCTTGGGGGATACGGGCACCGATAAACCCATCTTT. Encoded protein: CALGVAAFLRLGDTGTDKPIF.

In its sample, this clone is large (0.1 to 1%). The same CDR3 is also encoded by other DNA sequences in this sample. For the CDR3, the DNA is TGTGCTCTTGGGAACCCCTTGGCCTTGGGGTCCCACTGGGGGACAACCGATAAACTCATCTTT. It specifies CALGNPLALGSHWGTTDKLIF. The gene calls are TRDV1 and TRDJ1; TRDD3 matches 9 bases. This CDR3 is 21 amino acids long. V lost 5 bases to trimming and J lost 2 bases; unmatched junction nucleotides: 24. The germline V gene has CDR1 TSWWSYY and CDR2 QGS.

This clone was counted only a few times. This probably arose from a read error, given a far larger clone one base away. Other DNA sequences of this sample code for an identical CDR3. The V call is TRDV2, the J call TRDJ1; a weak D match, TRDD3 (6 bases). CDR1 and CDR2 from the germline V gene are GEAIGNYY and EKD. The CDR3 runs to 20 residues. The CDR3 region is CACGRGGGPIPRYPTDKLIF. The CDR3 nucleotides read TGTGCCTGTGGTCGTGGTGGGGGCCCGATCCCTCGTTACCCAACCGACAAACTCATCTTT.

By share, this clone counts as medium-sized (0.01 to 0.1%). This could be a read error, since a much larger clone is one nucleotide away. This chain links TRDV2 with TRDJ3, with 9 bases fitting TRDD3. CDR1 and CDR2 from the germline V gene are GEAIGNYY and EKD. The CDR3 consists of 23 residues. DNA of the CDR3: TGTGCCTGTGACACCGGGGTACTTGGGGATACGGAAACGAGCTCCCGGGACACCCGACAGATGTTTTTC. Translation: CACDTGVLGDTETSSRDTRQMFF.

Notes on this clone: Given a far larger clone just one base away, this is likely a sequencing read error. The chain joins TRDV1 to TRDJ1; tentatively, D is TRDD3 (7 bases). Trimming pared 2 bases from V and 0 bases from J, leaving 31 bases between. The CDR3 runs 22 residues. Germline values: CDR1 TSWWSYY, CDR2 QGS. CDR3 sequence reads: CALGEVLLGYWWIRSYTDKLIF. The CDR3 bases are TGTGCTCTTGGGGAAGTCCTACTTGGATACTGGTGGATACGCTCGTACACCGATAAACTCATCTTT.

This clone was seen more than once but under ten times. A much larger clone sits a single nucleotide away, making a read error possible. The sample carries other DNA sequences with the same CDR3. The CDR3 here is CALGEPGPLLLGDNTDKLIF. The CDR3 bases are TGTGCTCTTGGGGAACCCGGGCCCCTACTCCTGGGGGACAACACCGATAAACTCATCTTT. V is TRDV1 and J is TRDJ1, with 8 bases identical to TRDD3. CDR1 is TSWWSYY, CDR2 QGS, per germline. This CDR3 has 20 residues. The V segment lost 1 base and the J segment 0 bases; nucleotides outside the gene matches: 16.

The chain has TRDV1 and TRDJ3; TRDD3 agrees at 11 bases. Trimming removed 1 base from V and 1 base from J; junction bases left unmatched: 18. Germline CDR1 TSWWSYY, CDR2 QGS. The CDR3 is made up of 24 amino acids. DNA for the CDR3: TGTGCTCTTGGGGAACAACGCTTCCCCCCATACTGGGGGATAGGGTCCTGGGACACCCGACAGATGTTTTTC. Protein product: CALGEQRFPPYWGIGSWDTRQMFF.

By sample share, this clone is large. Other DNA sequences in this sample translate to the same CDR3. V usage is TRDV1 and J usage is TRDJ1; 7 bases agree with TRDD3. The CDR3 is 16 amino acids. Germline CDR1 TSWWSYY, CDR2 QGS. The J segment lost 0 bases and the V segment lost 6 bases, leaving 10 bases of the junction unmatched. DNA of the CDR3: TGTGCTCTTGGCCAACCGGGGGATCCCTACACCGATAAACTCATCTTT. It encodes CALGQPGDPYTDKLIF.

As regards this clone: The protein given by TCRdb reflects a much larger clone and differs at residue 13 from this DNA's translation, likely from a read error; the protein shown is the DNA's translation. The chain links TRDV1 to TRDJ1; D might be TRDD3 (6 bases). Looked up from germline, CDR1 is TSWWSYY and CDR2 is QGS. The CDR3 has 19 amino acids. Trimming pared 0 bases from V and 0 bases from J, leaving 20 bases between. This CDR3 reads CALGELSHLGGTHTDKLIF. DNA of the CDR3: TGTGCTCTTGGGGAACTCTCCCACTTGGGGGGGACGCACACCGATAAACTCATCTTT.

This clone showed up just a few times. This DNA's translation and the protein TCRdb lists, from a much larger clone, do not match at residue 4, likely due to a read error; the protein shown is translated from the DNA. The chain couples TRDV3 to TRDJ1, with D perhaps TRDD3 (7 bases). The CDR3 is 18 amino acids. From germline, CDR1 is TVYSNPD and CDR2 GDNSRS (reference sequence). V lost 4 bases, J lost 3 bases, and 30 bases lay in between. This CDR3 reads CASPLPSVGGLSADKLIF. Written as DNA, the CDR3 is TGTGCCTCACCCCTTCCCTCGGTCGGGGGATTATCTGCCGATAAACTCATCTTT.

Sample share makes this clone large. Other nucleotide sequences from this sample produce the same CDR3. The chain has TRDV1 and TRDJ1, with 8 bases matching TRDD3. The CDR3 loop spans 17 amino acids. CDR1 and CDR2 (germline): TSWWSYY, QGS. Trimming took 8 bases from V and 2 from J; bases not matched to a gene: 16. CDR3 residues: CALSKGGWGTLTDKLIF. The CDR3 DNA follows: TGTGCTCTTTCTAAAGGAGGCTGGGGGACGCTAACCGATAAACTCATCTTT.

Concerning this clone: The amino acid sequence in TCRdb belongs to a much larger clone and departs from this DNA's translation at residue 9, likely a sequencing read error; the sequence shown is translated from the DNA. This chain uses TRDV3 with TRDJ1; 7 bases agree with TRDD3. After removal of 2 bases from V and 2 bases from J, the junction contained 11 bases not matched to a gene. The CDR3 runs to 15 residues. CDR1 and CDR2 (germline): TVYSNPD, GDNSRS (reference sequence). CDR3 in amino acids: CAFLRYWGKTDKLIF. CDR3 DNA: TGTGCCTTTCTGCGGTACTGGGGTAAGACCGATAAACTCATCTTT. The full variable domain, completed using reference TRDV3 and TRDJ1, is CDKVTQSSPDQTVASGSEVVLLCTYDTVYSNPDLFWYRIRPDYSFQFVFYGDNSRSEGADFTQGRFSVKHILTQKAFHLVISPVRTEDSATYYCAFLRYWGKTDKLIFGKGTRVTVEP.

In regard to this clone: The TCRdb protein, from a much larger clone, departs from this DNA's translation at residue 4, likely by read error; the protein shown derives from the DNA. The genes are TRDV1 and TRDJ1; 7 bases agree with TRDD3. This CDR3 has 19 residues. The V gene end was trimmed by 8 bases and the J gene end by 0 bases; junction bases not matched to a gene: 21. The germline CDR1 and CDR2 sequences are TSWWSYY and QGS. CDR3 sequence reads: CALLDQGGIGLINTDKLIF. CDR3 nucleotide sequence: TGTGCTCTTTTGGACCAAGGGGGGATTGGTCTGATAAACACCGATAAACTCATCTTT.

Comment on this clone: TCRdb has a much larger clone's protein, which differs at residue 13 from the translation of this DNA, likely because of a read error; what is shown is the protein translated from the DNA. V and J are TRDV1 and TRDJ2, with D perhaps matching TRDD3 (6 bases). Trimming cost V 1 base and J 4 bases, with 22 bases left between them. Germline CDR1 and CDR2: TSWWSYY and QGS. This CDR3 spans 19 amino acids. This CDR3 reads CALGEPGLGKKASTAQLFF. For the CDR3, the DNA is TGTGCTCTTGGGGAACCAGGGCTGGGGAAAAAGGCTTCGACAGCACAACTCTTCTTT.